This entry is about one T cell receptor (beta chain). The antigen remains undetermined. The germline CDR1 and CDR2 sequences are MNHEY and SVGAGI. CDR3 length: 12 residues. V was pared by 6 bases and J by 5 bases, with 9 bases between. Sequencing used immunoSEQ multiplex PCR; TCRdb keeps in-frame clones, though not all of them. The sample contains tens of thousands of clones, less than 95% of which appear only once. This sample was included in a study of T cells in tuberculosis. Study-level points and caveats: Smaller alpha distances in active tuberculosis partly reflected shorter CDR3-alpha lengths. Smaller distances to GMM-specific TCRs suggested their expansion in active tuberculosis.

As to time point: new active TB diagnosis, blood taken before or within 7 days of starting treatment. On average about 92,000 T cells per donor were immunosequenced. The clonotype comes from an adult with tuberculosis. This sequence joins TRBV6-5 and TRBJ2-3, with D possibly being TRBD1 (5 bases). This specimen was PBMCs, taken at tuberculosis diagnosis. CDR3 sequence (DNA): TGTGCCAGCAGATCTACAGGAGATACGCAGTATTTT. Protein product: CASRSTGDTQYF.